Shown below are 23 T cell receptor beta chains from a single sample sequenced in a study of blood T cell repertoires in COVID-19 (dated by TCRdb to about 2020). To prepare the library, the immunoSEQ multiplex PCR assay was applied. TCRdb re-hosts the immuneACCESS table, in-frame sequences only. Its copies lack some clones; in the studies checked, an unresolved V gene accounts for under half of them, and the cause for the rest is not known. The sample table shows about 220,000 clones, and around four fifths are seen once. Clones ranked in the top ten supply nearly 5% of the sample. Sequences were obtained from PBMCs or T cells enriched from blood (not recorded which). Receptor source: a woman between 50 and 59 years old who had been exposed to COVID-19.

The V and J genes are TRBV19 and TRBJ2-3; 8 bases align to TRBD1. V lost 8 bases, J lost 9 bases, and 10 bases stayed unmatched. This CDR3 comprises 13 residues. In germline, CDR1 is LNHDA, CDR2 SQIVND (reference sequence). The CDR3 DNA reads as TGTGCCAGTTTGGACAGGGCGGTTGGCACGCAGTATTTT. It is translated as CASLDRAVGTQYF.

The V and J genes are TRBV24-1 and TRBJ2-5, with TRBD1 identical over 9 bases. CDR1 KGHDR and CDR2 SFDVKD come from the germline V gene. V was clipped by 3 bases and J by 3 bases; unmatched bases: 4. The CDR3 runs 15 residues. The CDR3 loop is CATSDADRGKETQYF. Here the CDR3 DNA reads TGTGCCACCAGTGATGCCGACAGGGGGAAAGAGACCCAGTACTTC.

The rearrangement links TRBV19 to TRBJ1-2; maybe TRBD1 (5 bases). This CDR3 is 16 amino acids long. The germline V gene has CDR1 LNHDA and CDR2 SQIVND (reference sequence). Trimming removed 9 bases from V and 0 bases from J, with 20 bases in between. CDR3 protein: CASRETPGLANYGYTF. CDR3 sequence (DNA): TGTGCCAGCCGAGAGACTCCAGGGTTAGCTAACTATGGCTACACCTTC.

CDR3 coding DNA: TGTGCCAGCAAGCTGGGGGGGGGCACAGATACGCAGTATTTT. As protein: CASKLGGGTDTQYF. The J gene is TRBJ2-3, the V gene TRBV2; 7 nucleotides line up with TRBD2. Per germline, CDR1 SNHLY and CDR2 FYNNEI. After removal of 7 bases from V and 1 base from J, the junction contained 5 bases not matched to a gene. CDR3 size: 14 residues.

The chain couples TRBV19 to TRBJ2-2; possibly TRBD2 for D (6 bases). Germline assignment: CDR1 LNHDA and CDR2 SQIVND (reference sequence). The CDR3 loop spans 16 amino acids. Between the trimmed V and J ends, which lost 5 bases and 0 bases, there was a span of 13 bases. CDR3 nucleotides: TGTGCCAGTAGTGAGGGAGGTCCCGCGAACACCGGGGAGCTGTTTTTT. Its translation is CASSEGGPANTGELFF.

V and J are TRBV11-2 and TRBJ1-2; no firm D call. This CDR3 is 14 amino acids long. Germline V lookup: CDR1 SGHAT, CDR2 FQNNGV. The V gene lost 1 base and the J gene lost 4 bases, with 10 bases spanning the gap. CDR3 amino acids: CASSLGAGGYGYTF. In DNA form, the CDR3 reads TGTGCCAGCAGCTTAGGTGCAGGTGGCTATGGCTACACCTTC.

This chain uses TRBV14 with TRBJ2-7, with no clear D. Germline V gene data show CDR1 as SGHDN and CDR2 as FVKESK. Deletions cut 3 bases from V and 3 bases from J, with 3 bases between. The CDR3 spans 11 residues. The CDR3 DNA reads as TGTGCCAGCAGCCACGGCTACGAGCAGTACTTC. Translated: CASSHGYEQYF. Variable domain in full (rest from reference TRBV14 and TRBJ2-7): EAGVTQFPSHSVIEKGQTVTLRCDPISGHDNLYWYRRVMGKEIKFLLHFVKESKQDESGMPNNRFLAERTGGTYSTLKVQPAELEDSGVYFCASSHGYEQYFGPGTRLTVT.

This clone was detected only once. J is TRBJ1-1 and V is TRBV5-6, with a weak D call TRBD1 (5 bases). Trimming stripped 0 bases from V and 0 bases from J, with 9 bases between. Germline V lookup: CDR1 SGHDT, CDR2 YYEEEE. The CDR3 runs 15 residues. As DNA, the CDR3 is TGTGCCAGCAGCTTGGCCCGACAGCTGAACACTGAAGCTTTCTTT. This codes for CASSLARQLNTEAFF. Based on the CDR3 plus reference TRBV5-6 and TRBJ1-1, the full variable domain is DAGVTQSPTHLIKTRGQQVTLRCSPKSGHDTVSWYQQALGQGPQFIFQYYEEEERQRGNFPDRFSGHQFPNYSSELNVNALLLGDSALYLCASSLARQLNTEAFFGQGTRLTVV.

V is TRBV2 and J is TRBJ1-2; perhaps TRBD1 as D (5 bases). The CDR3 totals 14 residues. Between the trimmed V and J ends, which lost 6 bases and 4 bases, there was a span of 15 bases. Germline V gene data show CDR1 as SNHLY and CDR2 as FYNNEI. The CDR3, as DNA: TGTGCCAGCAGAGAGGCAGGGTGGATCTATGGCTACACCTTC. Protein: CASREAGWIYGYTF.

Here the CDR3 DNA reads TGCGCCAGCAGCTCGACAGCCAGTTCCTACGAGCAGTACTTC. Its translation is CASSSTASSYEQYF. The V and J genes are TRBV5-1 and TRBJ2-7; D is perhaps TRBD1 (5 bases). V was trimmed by 3 bases and J by 1 base, leaving 11 bases between them. Germline CDR1 reads SGHRS; CDR2 reads YFSETQ. The CDR3 totals 14 residues.

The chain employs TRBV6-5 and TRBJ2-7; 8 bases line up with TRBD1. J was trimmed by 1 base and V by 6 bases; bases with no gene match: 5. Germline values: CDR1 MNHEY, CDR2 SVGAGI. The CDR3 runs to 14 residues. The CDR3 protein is CASRTGVASYEQYF. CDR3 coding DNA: TGTGCCAGCAGGACAGGGGTAGCATCCTACGAGCAGTACTTC.

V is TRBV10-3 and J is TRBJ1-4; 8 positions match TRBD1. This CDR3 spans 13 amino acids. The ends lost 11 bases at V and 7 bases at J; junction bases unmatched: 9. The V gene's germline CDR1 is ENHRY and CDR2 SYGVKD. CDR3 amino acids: CAAQQGGGEKLFF. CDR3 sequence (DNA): TGTGCCGCGCAACAGGGGGGGGGTGAAAAACTGTTTTTT.

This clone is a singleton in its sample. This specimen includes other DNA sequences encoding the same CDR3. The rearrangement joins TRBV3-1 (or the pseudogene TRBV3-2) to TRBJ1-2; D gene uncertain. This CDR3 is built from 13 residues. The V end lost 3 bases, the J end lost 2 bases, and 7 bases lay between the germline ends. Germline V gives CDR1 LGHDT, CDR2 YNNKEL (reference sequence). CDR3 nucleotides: TGTGCCAGCAGCCAGGCTTCAAACTATGGCTACACCTTC. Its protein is CASSQASNYGYTF.

CDR3 nucleotide sequence: TGTGCCTGGAGTTCACAGGGATCTCGGACAGATACGCAGTATTTT. Amino acids: CAWSSQGSRTDTQYF. The V call is TRBV30, the J call TRBJ2-3; D is possibly TRBD1 (6 bases). Trimming left V 2 bases short and J 3 bases short, with 15 bases between. Germline V gene sequence: CDR1 GTSNPN, CDR2 SVGIG (reference sequence). The CDR3 totals 15 residues.

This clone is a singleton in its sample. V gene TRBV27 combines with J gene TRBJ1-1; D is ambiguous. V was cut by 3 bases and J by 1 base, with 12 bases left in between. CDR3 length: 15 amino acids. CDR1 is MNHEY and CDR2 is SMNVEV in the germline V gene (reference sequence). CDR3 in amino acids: CASSLIQMPNTEAFF. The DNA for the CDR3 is TGTGCCAGCAGTTTGATACAGATGCCGAACACTGAAGCTTTCTTT.

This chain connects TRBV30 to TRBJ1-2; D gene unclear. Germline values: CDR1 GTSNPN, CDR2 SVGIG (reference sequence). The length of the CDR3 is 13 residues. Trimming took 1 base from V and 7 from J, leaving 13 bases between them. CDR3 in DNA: TGTGCCTGGAGTGAGCAACGGGCGGGTGGCTACACCTTC. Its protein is CAWSEQRAGGYTF.

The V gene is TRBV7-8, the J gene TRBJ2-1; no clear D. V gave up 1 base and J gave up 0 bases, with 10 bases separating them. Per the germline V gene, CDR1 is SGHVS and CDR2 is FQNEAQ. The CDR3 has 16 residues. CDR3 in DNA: TGTGCCAGCAGCTTAGACCTACCGCCCTCCTACAATGAGCAGTTCTTC. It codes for CASSLDLPPSYNEQFF.

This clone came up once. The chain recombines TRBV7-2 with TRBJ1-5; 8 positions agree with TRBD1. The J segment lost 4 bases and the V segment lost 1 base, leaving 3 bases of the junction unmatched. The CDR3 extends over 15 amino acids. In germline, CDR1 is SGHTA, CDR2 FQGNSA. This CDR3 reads CASSLVTGGNQPQHF. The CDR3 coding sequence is TGTGCCAGCAGCTTAGTAACAGGGGGAAATCAGCCCCAGCATTTT.

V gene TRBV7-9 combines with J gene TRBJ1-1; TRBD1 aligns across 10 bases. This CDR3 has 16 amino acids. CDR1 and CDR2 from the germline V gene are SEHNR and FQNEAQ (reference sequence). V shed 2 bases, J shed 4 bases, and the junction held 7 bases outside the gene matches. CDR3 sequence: CASSLRTGGPGTEAFF. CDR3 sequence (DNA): TGTGCCAGCAGCTTAAGGACAGGGGGTCCGGGCACTGAAGCTTTCTTT.

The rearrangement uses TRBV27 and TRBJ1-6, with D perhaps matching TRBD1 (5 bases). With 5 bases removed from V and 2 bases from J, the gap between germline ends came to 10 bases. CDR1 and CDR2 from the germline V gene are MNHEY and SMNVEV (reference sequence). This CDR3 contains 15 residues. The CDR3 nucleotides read TGTGCCAGCAGTCTCAGGGAGGCCTATAATTCACCCCTCCACTTT. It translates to CASSLREAYNSPLHF.

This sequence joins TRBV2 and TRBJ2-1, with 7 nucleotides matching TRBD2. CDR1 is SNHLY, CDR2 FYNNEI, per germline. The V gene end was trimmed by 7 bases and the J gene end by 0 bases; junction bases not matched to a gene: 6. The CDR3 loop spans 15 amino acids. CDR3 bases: TGTGCCAGCATGGGAGGGAGGAGCTCCTACAATGAGCAGTTCTTC. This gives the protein CASMGGRSSYNEQFF.

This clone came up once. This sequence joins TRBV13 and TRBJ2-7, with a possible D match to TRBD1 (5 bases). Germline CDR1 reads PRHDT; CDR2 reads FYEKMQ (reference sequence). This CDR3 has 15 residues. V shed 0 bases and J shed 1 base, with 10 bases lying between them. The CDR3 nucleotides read TGTGCCAGCAGCTTAGGAGGTGGGGCATCCTACGAGCAGTACTTC. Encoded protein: CASSLGGGASYEQYF.

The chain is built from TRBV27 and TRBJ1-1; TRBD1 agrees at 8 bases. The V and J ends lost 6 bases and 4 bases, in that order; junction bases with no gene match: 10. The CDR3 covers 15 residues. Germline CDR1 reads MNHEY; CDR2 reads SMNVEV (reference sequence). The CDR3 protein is CASRPRQGSRTEAFF. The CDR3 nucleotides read TGTGCCAGCAGGCCCCGACAGGGGAGTCGCACTGAAGCTTTCTTT.